One sample yielded the 13 T cell receptor beta chains listed below, sequenced in a study of T cells in Graves' hyperthyroidism and ophthalmopathy. Amplified regions were TCR beta CDR3 sequences from RNA transcripts. TCR CDR3 underwent first-round RT-PCR with the HTBI primer set. From the multiplex PCR reads, TCRdb called clonotypes with MiXCR, one entry per CDR3 protein. The sample yields 700,000 to 850,000 distinct CDR3 sequences, 35% seen once. The material sequenced was blood. The receptors stem from a middle-aged woman with Graves' hyperthyroidism.

This clonotype was observed once. The chain combines TRBV11-2 with TRBJ2-7, with a tentative D call TRBD1 (6 bases). In germline, CDR1 is SGHAT, CDR2 FQNNGV. V lost 6 bases to trimming and J lost 2 bases, with 17 bases between them. The CDR3 runs to 15 residues. The CDR3 reads CASRREGDGAYEQYF. CDR3 DNA: TGTGCCAGCAGACGAGAGGGGGACGGAGCCTACGAGCAGTACTTC. Full variable domain (outside the CDR3, taken from reference TRBV11-2 and TRBJ2-7): EAGVAQSPRYKIIEKRQSVAFWCNPISGHATLYWYQQILGQGPKLLIQFQNNGVVDDSQLPKDRFSAERLKGVDSTLKIQPAKLEDSAVYLCASRREGDGAYEQYFGPGTRLTVT.

This clonotype was seen ten or more times. The J gene is TRBJ1-5, the V gene TRBV24-1, with TRBD1 as a possible D gene (6 bases). V lost 4 bases to trimming and J lost 0 bases, with 15 bases between them. The germline V gene encodes CDR1 KGHDR and CDR2 SFDVKD. The CDR3 runs to 17 residues. The DNA of the CDR3 is TGTGCCACCAGTGAAAACAGGGACAAGTATAGCAATCAGCCCCAGCATTTT. Protein sequence: CATSENRDKYSNQPQHF.

The chain uses TRBV7-2 and TRBJ1-1; D unresolved. V was trimmed by 5 bases and J by 9 bases, leaving 13 bases between them. This CDR3 spans 12 amino acids. CDR1 is SGHTA and CDR2 is FQGNSA in the germline V gene. The CDR3 is CASSQDDGKAFF. The CDR3 DNA sequence: TGTGCCAGCAGCCAAGACGATGGGAAAGCTTTCTTT. Using reference TRBV7-2 and TRBJ1-1 for the parts outside the CDR3, the full variable domain is GAGVSQSPSNKVTEKGKDVELRCDPISGHTALYWYRQSLGQGLEFLIYFQGNSAPDKSGLPSDRFSAERTGGSVSTLTIQRTQQEDSAVYLCASSQDDGKAFFGQGTRLTVV.

This clonotype was seen a few times. V is TRBV7-2 and J is TRBJ2-3; D is uncertain. V gave up 3 bases and J gave up 5 bases, with 12 bases separating them. The CDR3 contains 14 residues. From germline, CDR1 is SGHTA and CDR2 FQGNSA. The CDR3 region is CASSLGKFRDTQYF. The CDR3 nucleotides are TGTGCCAGCAGCTTGGGCAAATTCAGAGATACGCAGTATTTT.

The rearrangement links TRBV10-3 to TRBJ2-7; D remains ambiguous. This CDR3 comprises 11 residues. The ends were cut back, 8 bases at V and 2 bases at J, with 7 bases in the middle. Germline CDR1 and CDR2: ENHRY and SYGVKD. The CDR3 region has the DNA TGTGCCATCGGGTTTGCCTACGAGCAGTACTTC. Its translation: CAIGFAYEQYF.

Turning to this clonotype: The junction and the germline gene differ at one end; a read error may be behind it. The chain recombines TRBV4-3 with TRBJ1-1; D may be TRBD1 (5 bases). Germline V CDR1 and CDR2: LGHNA, YSLEER. This CDR3 contains 16 residues. Here the CDR3 reads CVSSQAVAQENTEAFF. The CDR3 nucleotides read TGCGTCAGCAGCCAAGCAGTAGCACAGGAGAACACTGAAGCTTTCTTT.

The chain couples TRBV5-1 to TRBJ1-1; no reliable D call. CDR1 is SGHRS and CDR2 is YFSETQ in the germline V gene. There are 14 residues in the CDR3. Between the trimmed V and J ends, which lost 6 bases and 0 bases, there was a span of 12 bases. The CDR3 nucleotides read TGCGCCAGCACACCCGGAGGAATGAACACTGAAGCTTTCTTT. As protein: CASTPGGMNTEAFF.

As regards this clonotype: A much larger clone differs from this one at a single base, so this may be a read error. Since no conserved phenylalanine or tryptophan closes the CDR3, a read error is the likely cause. The chain is built from TRBV19 and TRBJ1-2, with D hard to call. The CDR3 length is 15 residues. CDR1 is LNHDA, CDR2 SQIVND, per germline (reference sequence). Trimming stripped 8 bases from V and 6 bases from J, with 22 bases between. CDR3 nucleotides: TGTGCCAGTCAGCGGTGGGCCGGATTGCCTCATGGCTACACCTAC. Translating gives CASQRWAGLPHGYTY.

This rearrangement joins TRBV9 to TRBJ1-4; TRBD1 matches at 10 bases. Trimming took 2 bases from V and 5 from J; bases not matched to a gene: 9. Per the germline V gene, CDR1 is SGDLS and CDR2 is YYNGEE. CDR3 length equals 17 residues. CDR3 loop: CASSVATGGASNEKLFF. The CDR3, as DNA: TGTGCCAGCAGCGTCGCGACAGGGGGCGCTTCCAATGAAAAACTGTTTTTT.

V usage is TRBV5-6 and J usage is TRBJ2-7; D ambiguous. CDR1 is SGHDT and CDR2 is YYEEEE in the germline V gene. Trimming took off 5 bases at V and 6 bases at J, with 15 bases between the two ends. This CDR3 comprises 13 residues. CDR3 sequence (DNA): TGTGCCAGCAGGTACTTGAGGAACATCGAGCAGTACTTC. Translating gives CASRYLRNIEQYF.

As regards this clonotype: A read error may explain this, as a much larger clone is one base away. The genes are TRBV6-1 and TRBJ1-4; D remains ambiguous. With 7 bases removed from V and 2 bases from J, the gap between germline ends came to 11 bases. Germline lookup yields CDR1 MNHNS and CDR2 SASEGT. This CDR3 is 14 amino acids long. CDR3: CASNATWTNEKLFF. The CDR3 region has the DNA TGTGCCAGCAACGCAACATGGACTAATGAAAAACTGTTTTTT.

This chain links TRBV2 with TRBJ2-7; D perhaps matches TRBD2 (5 bases). V was shortened by 6 bases and J by 6 bases, with 15 bases between the two germline ends. This CDR3 spans 13 amino acids. Germline CDR1 reads SNHLY; CDR2 reads FYNNEI. In DNA, the CDR3 is TGTGCCAGCAGCCGGGGAACCCAACCCGAGCAGTACTTC. It yields the protein CASSRGTQPEQYF.

This clonotype showed up just a few times. The chain recombines TRBV6-5 with TRBJ1-2; D gene unclear. There are 12 residues in the CDR3. Germline loops: CDR1 MNHEY, CDR2 SVGAGI. V dropped 5 bases and J dropped 8 bases, with 12 bases sitting between them. This chain's CDR3 is CASSPEPRGYTF. The CDR3 nucleotides are TGTGCCAGCAGTCCTGAGCCTAGGGGCTACACCTTC.